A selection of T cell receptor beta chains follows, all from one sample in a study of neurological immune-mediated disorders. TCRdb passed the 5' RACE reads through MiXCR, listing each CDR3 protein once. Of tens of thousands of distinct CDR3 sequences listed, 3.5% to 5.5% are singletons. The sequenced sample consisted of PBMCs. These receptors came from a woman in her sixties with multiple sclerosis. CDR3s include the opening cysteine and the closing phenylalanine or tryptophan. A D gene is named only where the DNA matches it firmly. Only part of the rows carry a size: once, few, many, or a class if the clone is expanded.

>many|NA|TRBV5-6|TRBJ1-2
CASSPGLGGYTF
TGTGCCAGCAGCCCCGGACTCGGTGGCTACACCTTC
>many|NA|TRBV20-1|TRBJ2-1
CSANQPGRPSNEQFF
TGCAGTGCTAATCAGCCGGGACGCCCCTCCAATGAGCAGTTCTTC
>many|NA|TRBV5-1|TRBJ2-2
CASSYTENTGELFF
TGCGCCAGCAGCTATACAGAAAACACCGGGGAGCTGTTTTTT
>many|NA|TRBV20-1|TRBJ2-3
CSAPRGPFTDTQYF
TGCAGTGCCCCACGGGGGCCATTCACAGATACGCAGTATTTT
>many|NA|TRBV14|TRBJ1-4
CASSQEGPGNFEKLFF
TGTGCCAGCAGCCAAGAAGGTCCGGGGAATTTTGAAAAACTGTTTTTT
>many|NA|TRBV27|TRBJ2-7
CASSSGGSYEQYF
TGTGCCAGCAGTTCTGGGGGCTCCTACGAGCAGTACTTC
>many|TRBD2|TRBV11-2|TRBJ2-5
CASRTSGGATETQYF
TGTGCCAGCAGGACTAGCGGGGGGGCCACGGAGACCCAGTACTTC
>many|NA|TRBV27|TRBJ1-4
CASSLRGAGEKLFF
TGTGCCAGCAGTCTCCGGGGCGCCGGAGAAAAACTGTTTTTT
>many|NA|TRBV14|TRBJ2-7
CASSQGRGSSYEQYF
TGTGCCAGCAGCCAAGGAAGAGGGAGCTCCTACGAGCAGTACTTC
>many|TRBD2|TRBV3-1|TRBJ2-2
CASSPGLAVTGELFF
TGTGCCAGCAGCCCGGGACTAGCCGTCACCGGGGAGCTGTTTTTT
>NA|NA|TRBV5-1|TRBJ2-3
CASSLEGRTDKQYF
TGCGCCAGCAGCTTGGAGGGGAGGACAGATAAGCAGTATTTT
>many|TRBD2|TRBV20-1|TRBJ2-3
CSARAPSGGVGPDTQYF
TGCAGTGCTAGAGCGCCGAGCGGGGGGGTTGGCCCAGATACGCAGTATTTT
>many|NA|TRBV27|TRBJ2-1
CASSLQGQPNNEQFF
TGTGCCAGCAGTCTCCAAGGACAGCCCAACAATGAGCAGTTCTTC
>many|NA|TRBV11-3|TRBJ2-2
CASSLEVNTGELFF
TGTGCCAGCAGCTTAGAGGTGAACACCGGGGAGCTGTTTTTT
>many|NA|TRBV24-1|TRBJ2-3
CATSEGLFDTQYF
TGTGCCACCAGCGAGGGACTTTTTGATACGCAGTATTTT
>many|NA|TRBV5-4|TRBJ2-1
CASSLGHLLGSNEQFF
TGTGCCAGCAGCCTGGGACATCTACTGGGTAGCAATGAGCAGTTCTTC
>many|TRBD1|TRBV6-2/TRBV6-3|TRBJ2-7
CASSEPGQASYEQYF
TGTGCCAGCAGTGAACCGGGACAGGCCTCCTACGAGCAGTACTTC
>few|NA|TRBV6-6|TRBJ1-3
CASSYGPGNWAGNTIYF
TGTGCCAGCAGTTACGGCCCGGGAAACTGGGCTGGAAACACCATATATTTT
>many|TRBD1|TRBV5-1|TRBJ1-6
CASRLTGDSPLHF
TGCGCCAGCAGGTTAACAGGGGATTCACCCCTCCACTTT
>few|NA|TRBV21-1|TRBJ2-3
CASSNPDESSTDTQYF
TGTGCCAGCAGCAACCCAGACGAGTCTAGCACAGATACGCAGTATTTT
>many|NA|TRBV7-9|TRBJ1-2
CASSLVTPSYGYTF
TGTGCCAGCAGCTTAGTGACCCCGTCCTATGGCTACACCTTC
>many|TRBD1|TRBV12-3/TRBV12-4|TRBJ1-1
CASSLTGEWSEAFF
TGTGCCAGCAGTCTAACAGGGGAATGGAGTGAAGCTTTCTTT
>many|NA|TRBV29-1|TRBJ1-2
CSSRRVGPLGYTF
TGCAGCTCCCGAAGGGTGGGGCCATTAGGCTACACCTTC
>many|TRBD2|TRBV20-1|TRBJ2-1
CSARGLAGIYNEQFF
TGCAGTGCTAGAGGACTAGCGGGGATTTACAATGAGCAGTTCTTC
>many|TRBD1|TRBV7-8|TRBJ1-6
CASSSIRTGGSSPLHF
TGTGCCAGCAGCTCAATTCGGACAGGGGGGAGCTCACCCCTCCACTTT
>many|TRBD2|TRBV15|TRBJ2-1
CATSRDGSGANEQFF
TGTGCCACCAGCAGAGACGGCAGCGGGGCAAATGAGCAGTTCTTC
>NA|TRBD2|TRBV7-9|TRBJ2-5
CASSPQERGTQYF
TGTGCCAGCAGCCCGCAAGAGCGGGGGACCCAGTACTTC
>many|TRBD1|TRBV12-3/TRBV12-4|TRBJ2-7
CASRGTGGFYEQYF
TGTGCCAGCAGAGGGACAGGGGGATTCTACGAGCAGTACTTC
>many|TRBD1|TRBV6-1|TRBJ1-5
CASSERGGGQPQHF
TGTGCCAGCAGTGAAAGAGGGGGCGGTCAGCCCCAGCATTTT
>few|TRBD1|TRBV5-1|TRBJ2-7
CASSPGTGGGIAEQYF
TGCGCCAGCAGCCCCGGGACAGGGGGCGGAATTGCCGAGCAGTACTTC
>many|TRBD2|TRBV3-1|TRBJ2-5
CASSQADLAGGRGETQYF
TGTGCCAGCAGCCAAGCGGACTTGGCGGGGGGGCGGGGAGAGACCCAGTACTTC
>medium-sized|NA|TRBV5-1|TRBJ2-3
CASSSGETTDTQYF
TGCGCCAGCAGCTCGGGGGAAACCACAGATACGCAGTATTTT
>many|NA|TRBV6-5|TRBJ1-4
CASRPDRTAEKLFF
TGTGCCAGCAGACCTGACAGGACGGCTGAAAAACTGTTTTTT
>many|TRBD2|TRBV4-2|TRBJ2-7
CASSQTSSTYEQYF
TGTGCCAGCAGTCAGACTAGCTCTACCTACGAGCAGTACTTC
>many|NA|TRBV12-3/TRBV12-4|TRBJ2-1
CASSLGGGADEQFF
TGTGCCAGCAGTTTAGGGGGGGGGGCCGATGAGCAGTTCTTC
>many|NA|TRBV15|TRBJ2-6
CATSSTGSGANVLTF
TGTGCCACCAGCAGCACCGGGTCCGGGGCCAACGTCCTGACTTTC
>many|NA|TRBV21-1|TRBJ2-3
CASSKRTGGAHPLSTDTQYF
TGTGCCAGCAGCAAAAGGACAGGGGGCGCACATCCCCTAAGCACAGATACGCAGTATTTT
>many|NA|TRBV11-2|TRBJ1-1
CASSRSNEAFF
TGTGCCAGCAGCCGAAGCAATGAAGCTTTCTTT
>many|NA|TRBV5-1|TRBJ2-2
CASTPGGPSTGELFF
TGCGCCAGCACCCCTGGGGGGCCCTCCACCGGGGAGCTGTTTTTT
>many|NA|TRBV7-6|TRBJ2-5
CASSLVSTGAYQETQYF
TGTGCCAGCAGCTTAGTATCGACAGGAGCGTACCAAGAGACCCAGTACTTC
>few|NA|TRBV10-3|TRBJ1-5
CAISHGSNQPQHF
TGTGCCATCAGCCATGGCAGCAATCAGCCCCAGCATTTT
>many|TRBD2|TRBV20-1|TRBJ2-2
CSARGGGTNTGELFF
TGCAGTGCTAGAGGCGGGGGGACGAACACCGGGGAGCTGTTTTTT
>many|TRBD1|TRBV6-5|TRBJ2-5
CASSYPVGDRDQETQYF
TGTGCCAGCAGTTACCCGGTGGGGGACAGGGACCAAGAGACCCAGTACTTC
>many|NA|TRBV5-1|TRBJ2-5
CASSLGRATKETQYF
TGCGCCAGCAGCTTGGGTCGGGCAACCAAAGAGACCCAGTACTTC
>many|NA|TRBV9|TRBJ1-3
CASSVGPGPDSGNTIYF
TGTGCCAGCAGCGTAGGCCCGGGCCCAGACTCTGGAAACACCATATATTTT
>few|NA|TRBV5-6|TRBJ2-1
CASSITGGSSYNEQFF
TGTGCCAGCAGTATTACCGGAGGTAGCTCCTACAATGAGCAGTTCTTC
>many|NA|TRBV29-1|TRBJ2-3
CSVSKGSSTDTQYF
TGCAGCGTATCAAAAGGCTCTAGCACAGATACGCAGTATTTT
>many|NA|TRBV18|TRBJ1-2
CASSPLATNYGYTF
TGTGCCAGCTCACCTTTGGCAACTAACTATGGCTACACCTTC
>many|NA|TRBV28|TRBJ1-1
CASVEGGNTEAFF
TGTGCCAGCGTTGAGGGGGGGAACACTGAAGCTTTCTTT
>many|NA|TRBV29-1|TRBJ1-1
CSAETVVNTEAFF
TGCAGCGCAGAGACGGTGGTGAACACTGAAGCTTTCTTT
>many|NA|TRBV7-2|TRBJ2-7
CASRGTADSYEQYF
TGTGCCAGCAGGGGCACGGCAGACTCCTACGAGCAGTACTTC
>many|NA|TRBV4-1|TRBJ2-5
CASSYTRSGRLETQYF
TGCGCCAGCAGCTACACCCGGTCGGGCCGGTTGGAGACCCAGTACTTC
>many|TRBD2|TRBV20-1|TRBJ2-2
CSAPSGGRRTGELFF
TGCAGTGCTCCCAGCGGGGGGAGACGAACCGGGGAGCTGTTTTTT
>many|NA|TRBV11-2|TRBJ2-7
CASSSDTPISEQYF
TGTGCCAGCAGCTCCGACACTCCAATCTCCGAGCAGTACTTC
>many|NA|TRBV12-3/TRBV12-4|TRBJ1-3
CASSSHAVISGNTIYF
TGTGCCAGCAGTTCCCACGCCGTTATCTCTGGAAACACCATATATTTT
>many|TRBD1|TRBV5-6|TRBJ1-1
CASSSDLRDRPFF
TGTGCCAGCAGCTCTGACCTCCGGGACAGACCTTTCTTT
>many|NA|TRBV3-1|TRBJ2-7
CASSQGAIYEQYF
TGTGCCAGCAGCCAAGGGGCCATCTACGAGCAGTACTTC
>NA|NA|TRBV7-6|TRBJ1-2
CASSSQFGVNYGYTF
TGTGCCAGCAGCTCCCAGTTTGGGGTAAACTATGGCTACACCTTC
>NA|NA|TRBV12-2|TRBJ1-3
CASNRPYSLSGNTIYF
TGTGCAAGTAACAGGCCTTATTCTCTCTCTGGAAACACCATATATTTT
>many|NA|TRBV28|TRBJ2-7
CASIKTGEYEQYF
TGTGCCAGCATTAAGACAGGAGAATACGAGCAGTACTTC